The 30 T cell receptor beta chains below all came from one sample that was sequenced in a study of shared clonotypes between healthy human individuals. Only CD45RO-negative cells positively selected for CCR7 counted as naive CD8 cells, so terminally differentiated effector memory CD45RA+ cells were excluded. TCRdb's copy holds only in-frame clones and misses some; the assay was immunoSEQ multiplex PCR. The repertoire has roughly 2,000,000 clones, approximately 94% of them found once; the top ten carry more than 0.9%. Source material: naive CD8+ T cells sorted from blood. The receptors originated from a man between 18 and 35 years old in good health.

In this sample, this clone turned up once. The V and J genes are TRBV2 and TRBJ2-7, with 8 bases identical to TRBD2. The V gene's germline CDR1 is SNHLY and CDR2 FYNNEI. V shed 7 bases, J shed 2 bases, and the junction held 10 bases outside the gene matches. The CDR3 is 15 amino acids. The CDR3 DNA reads TGTGCCAGCACCCGAGAAGCGGGAGAGGCCTACGAGCAGTACTTC. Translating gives CASTREAGEAYEQYF.

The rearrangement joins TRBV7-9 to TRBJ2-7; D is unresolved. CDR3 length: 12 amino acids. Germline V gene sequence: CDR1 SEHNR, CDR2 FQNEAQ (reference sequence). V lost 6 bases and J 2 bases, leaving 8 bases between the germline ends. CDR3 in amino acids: CASRYGPYEQYF. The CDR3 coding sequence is TGTGCCAGCAGATATGGGCCCTACGAGCAGTACTTC. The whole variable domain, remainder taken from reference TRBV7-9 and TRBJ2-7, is DTGVSQNPRHKITKRGQNVTFRCDPISEHNRLYWYRQTLGQGPEFLTYFQNEAQLEKSRLLSDRFSAERPKGSFSTLEIQRTEQGDSAMYLCASRYGPYEQYFGPGTRLTVT.

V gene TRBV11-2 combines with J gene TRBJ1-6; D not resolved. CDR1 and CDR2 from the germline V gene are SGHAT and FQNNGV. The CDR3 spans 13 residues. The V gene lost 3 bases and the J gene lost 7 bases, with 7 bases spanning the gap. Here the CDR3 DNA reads TGTGCCAGCAGCTTGGGCGAGAATTCACCCCTCCACTTT. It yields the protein CASSLGENSPLHF.

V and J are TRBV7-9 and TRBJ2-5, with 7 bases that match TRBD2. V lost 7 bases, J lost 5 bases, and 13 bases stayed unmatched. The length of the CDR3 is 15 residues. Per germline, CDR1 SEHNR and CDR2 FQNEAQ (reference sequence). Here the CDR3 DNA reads TGTGCCAGCAACCATCGGGAGGATCTGCGCGAGACCCAGTACTTC. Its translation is CASNHREDLRETQYF.

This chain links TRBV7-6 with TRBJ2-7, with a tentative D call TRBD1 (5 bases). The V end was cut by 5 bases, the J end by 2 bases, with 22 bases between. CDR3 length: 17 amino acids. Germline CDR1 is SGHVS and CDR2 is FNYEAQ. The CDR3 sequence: CASSASLRVKNPYEQYF. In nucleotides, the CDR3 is TGTGCCAGCAGCGCTTCCCTCAGGGTCAAGAATCCCTACGAGCAGTACTTC.

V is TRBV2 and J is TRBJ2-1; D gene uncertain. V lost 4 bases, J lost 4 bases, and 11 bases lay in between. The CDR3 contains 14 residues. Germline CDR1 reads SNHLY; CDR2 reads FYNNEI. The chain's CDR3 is CASSAPAGYNEQFF. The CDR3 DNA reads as TGTGCCAGCAGTGCTCCCGCAGGATACAATGAGCAGTTCTTC.

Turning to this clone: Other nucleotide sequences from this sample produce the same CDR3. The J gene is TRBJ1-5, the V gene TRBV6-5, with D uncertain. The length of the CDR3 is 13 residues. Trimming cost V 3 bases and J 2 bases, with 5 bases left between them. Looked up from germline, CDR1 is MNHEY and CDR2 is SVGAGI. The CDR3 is CASSYGGNQPQHF. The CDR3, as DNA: TGTGCCAGCAGTTATGGAGGCAATCAGCCCCAGCATTTT.

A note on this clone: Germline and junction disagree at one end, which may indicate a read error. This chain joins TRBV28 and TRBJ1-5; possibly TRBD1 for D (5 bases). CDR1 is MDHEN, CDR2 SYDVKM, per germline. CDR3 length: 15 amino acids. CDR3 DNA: TGTGCCGGCAGTTTCGGGGTTGTGGGGGGTCAGCCCCAGCATTTT. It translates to CAGSFGVVGGQPQHF. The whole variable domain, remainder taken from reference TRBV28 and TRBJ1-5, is DVKVTQSSRYLVKRTGEKVFLECVQDMDHENMFWYRQDPGLGLRLIYFSYDVKMKEKGDIPEGYSVSREKKERFSLILESASTNQTSMYLCAGSFGVVGGQPQHFGDGTRLSIL.

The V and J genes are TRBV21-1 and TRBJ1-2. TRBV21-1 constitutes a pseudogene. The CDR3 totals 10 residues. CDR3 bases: TGTGCCAGCAGCAGGAATGGCTACACCTTC. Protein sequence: CASSRNGYTF.

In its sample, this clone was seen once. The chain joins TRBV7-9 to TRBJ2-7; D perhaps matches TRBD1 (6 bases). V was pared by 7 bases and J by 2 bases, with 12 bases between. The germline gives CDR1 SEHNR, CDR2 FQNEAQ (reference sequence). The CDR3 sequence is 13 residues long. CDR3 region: CASTKGEPYEQYF. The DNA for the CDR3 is TGTGCCAGCACTAAGGGGGAACCCTACGAGCAGTACTTC.

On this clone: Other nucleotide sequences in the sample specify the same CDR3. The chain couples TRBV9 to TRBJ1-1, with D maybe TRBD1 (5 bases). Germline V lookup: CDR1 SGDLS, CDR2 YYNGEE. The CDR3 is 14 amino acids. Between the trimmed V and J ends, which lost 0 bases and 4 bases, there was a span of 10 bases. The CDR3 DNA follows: TGTGCCAGCAGCGTAGGGGGGGTAGGCACTGAAGCTTTCTTT. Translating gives CASSVGGVGTEAFF.

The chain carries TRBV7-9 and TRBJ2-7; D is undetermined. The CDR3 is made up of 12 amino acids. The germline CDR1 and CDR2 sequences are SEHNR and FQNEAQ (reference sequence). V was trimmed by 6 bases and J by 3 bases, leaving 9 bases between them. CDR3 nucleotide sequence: TGTGCCAGCAGAATGGACGGCTACGAGCAGTACTTC. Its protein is CASRMDGYEQYF.

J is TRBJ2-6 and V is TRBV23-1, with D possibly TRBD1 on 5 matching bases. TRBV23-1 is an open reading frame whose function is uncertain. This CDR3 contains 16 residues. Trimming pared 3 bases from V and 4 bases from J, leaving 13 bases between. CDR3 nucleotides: TGCGCCAGCAGTCACCCCCCAGGGCGCGGGGCCAACGTCCTGACTTTC. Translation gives CASSHPPGRGANVLTF.

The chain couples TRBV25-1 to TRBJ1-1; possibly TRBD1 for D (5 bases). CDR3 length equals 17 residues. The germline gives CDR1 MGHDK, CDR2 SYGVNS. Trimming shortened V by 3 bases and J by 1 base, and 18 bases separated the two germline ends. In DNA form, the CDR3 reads TGTGCCAGCAGTGATCCAGGGACCCCTCCTACGAACACTGAAGCTTTCTTT. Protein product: CASSDPGTPPTNTEAFF.

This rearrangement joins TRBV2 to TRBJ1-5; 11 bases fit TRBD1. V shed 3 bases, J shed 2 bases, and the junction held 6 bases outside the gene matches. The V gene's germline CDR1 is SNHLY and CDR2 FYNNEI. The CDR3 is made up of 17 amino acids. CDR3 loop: CASSDRDRGFGNQPQHF. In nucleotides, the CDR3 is TGTGCCAGCAGTGATAGGGACAGGGGGTTTGGCAATCAGCCCCAGCATTTT.

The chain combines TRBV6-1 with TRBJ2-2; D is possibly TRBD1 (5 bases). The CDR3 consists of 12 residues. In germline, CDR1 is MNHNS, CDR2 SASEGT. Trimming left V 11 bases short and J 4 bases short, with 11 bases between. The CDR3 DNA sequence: TGTGCCGGTCGACAGTCCACCGGGGAGCTGTTTTTT. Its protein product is CAGRQSTGELFF.

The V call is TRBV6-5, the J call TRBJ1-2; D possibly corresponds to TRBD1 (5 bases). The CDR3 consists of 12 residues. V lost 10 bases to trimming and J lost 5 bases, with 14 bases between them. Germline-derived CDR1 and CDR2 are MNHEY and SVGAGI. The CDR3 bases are TGTGCCACTAAATTACAGGCTTATGGCTACACCTTC. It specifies CATKLQAYGYTF.

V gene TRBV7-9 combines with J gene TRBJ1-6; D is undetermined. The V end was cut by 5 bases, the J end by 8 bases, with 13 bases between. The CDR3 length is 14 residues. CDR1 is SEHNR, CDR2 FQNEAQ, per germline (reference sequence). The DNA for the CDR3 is TGTGCCAGCAGCCGGGTGTCTTCGGATTCACCCCTCCACTTT. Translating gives CASSRVSSDSPLHF.

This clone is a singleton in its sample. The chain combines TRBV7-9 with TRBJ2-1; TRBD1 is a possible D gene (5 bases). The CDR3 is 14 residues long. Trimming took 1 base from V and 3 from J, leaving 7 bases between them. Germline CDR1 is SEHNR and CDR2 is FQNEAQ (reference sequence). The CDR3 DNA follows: TGTGCCAGCAGCTTAGAAACAGGCTACAATGAGCAGTTCTTC. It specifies CASSLETGYNEQFF.

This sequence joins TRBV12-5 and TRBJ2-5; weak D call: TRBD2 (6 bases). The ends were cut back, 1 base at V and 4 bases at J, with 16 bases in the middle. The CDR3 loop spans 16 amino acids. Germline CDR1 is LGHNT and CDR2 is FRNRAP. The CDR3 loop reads CASGLGAGTGVETQYF. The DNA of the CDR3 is TGTGCTAGTGGTTTGGGCGCTGGAACGGGAGTAGAGACCCAGTACTTC.

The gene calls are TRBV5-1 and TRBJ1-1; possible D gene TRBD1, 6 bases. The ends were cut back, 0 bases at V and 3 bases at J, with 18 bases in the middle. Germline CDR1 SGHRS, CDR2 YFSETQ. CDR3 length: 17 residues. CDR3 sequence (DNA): TGCGCCAGCAGCTTGGCCTACTCGGACAGTTGGGACACTGAAGCTTTCTTT. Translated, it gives CASSLAYSDSWDTEAFF.

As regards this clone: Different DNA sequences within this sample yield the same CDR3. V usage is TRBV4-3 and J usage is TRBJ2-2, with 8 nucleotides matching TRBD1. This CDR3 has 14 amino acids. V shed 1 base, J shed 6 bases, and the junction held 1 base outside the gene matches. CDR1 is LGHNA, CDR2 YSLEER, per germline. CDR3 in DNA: TGCGCCAGCAGCCAAGGACAGGGGTCCGGGGAGCTGTTTTTT. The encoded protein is CASSQGQGSGELFF.

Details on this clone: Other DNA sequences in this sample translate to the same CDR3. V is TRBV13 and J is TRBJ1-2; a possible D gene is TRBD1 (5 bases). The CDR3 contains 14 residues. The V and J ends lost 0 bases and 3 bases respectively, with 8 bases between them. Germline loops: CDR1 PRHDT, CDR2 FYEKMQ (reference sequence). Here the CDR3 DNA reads TGTGCCAGCAGCTTAGGCCAGGGTGACTATGGCTACACCTTC. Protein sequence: CASSLGQGDYGYTF.

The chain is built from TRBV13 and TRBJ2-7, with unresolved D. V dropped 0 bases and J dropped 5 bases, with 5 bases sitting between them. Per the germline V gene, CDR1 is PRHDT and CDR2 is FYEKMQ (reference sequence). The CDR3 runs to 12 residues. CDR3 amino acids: CASSLGSNEQYF. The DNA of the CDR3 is TGTGCCAGCAGCTTAGGATCAAACGAGCAGTACTTC.

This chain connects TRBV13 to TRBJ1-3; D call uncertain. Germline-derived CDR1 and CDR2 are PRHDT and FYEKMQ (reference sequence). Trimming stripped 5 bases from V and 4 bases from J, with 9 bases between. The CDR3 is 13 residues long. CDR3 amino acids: CASSPNGGNTIYF. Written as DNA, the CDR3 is TGTGCCAGCAGCCCGAATGGGGGAAACACCATATATTTT. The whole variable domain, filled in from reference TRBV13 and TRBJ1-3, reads AAGVIQSPRHLIKEKRETATLKCYPIPRHDTVYWYQQGPGQDPQFLISFYEKMQSDKGSIPDRFSAQQFSDYHSELNMSSLELGDSALYFCASSPNGGNTIYFGEGSWLTVV.

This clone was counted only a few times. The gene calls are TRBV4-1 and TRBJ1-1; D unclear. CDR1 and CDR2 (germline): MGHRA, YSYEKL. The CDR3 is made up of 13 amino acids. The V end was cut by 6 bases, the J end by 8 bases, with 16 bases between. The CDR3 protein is CASSPGPVPEAFF. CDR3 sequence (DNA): TGCGCCAGCAGTCCCGGCCCGGTTCCCGAAGCTTTCTTT.

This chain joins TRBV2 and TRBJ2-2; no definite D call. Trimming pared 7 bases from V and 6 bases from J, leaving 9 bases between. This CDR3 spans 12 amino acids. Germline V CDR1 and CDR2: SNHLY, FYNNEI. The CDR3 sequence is CASKGPPGELFF. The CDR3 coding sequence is TGTGCCAGCAAGGGCCCGCCCGGGGAGCTGTTTTTT.

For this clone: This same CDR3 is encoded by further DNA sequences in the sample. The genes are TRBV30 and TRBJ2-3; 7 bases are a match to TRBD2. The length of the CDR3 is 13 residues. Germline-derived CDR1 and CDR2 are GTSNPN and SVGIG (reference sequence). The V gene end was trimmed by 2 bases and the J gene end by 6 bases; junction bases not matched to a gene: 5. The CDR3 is CAWSSGATDTQYF. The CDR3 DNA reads TGTGCCTGGAGTAGCGGGGCCACGGATACGCAGTATTTT.

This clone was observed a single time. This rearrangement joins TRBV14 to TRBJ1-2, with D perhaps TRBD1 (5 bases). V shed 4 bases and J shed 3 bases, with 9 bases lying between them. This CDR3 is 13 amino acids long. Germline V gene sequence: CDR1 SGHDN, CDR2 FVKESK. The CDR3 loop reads CASSLGAYYGYTF. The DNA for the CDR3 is TGTGCCAGCAGCCTCGGGGCTTACTATGGCTACACCTTC.

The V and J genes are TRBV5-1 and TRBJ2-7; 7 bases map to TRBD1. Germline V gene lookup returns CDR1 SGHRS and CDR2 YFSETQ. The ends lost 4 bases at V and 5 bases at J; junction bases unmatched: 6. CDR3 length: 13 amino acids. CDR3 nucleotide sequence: TGCGCCAGCAGCCAATGGACAGGAGACGAGCAGTACTTC. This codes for CASSQWTGDEQYF.